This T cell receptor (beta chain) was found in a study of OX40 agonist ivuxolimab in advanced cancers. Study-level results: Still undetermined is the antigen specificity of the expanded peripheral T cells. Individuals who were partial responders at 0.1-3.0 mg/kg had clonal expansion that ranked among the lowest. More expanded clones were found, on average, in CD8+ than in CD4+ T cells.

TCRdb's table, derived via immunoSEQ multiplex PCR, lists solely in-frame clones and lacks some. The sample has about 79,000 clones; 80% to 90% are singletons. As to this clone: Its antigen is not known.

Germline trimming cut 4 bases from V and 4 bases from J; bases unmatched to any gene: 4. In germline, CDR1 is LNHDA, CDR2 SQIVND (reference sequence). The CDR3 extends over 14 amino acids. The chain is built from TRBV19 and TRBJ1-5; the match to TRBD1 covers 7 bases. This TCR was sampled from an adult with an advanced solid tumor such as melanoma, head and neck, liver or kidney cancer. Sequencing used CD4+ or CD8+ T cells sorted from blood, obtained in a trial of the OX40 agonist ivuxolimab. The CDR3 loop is CASSRSGGNQPQHF. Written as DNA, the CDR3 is TGTGCCAGTAGTAGGTCAGGGGGAAATCAGCCCCAGCATTTT.